One and the same sample provided the 18 T cell receptor beta chains below, sequenced in a study of blood T cell repertoires in COVID-19. Here immunoSEQ multiplex PCR was the method, and the copy in TCRdb shows in-frame clones only, minus some. This sample has 180,000 or so clones; about 85% occur once, and the top ten carry more than 8%. The specimen was peripheral blood. These receptor sequences come from an elderly woman with acute or convalescent COVID-19.

The chain is built from TRBV5-1 and TRBJ2-2; possibly TRBD1 for D (6 bases). V lost 0 bases, J lost 0 bases, and 9 bases lay in between. The CDR3 runs to 16 residues. The germline gives CDR1 SGHRS, CDR2 YFSETQ. CDR3 sequence (DNA): TGCGCCAGCAGCTTGGCAAGGACAGCGAACACCGGGGAGCTGTTTTTT. Its protein product is CASSLARTANTGELFF.

This clone appeared a single time. The chain carries TRBV5-1 and TRBJ2-2; perhaps TRBD1 as D (6 bases). Germline-derived CDR1 and CDR2 are SGHRS and YFSETQ. The CDR3 extends over 15 amino acids. V was trimmed by 4 bases and J by 1 base, leaving 11 bases between them. CDR3 DNA sequence: TGCGCCAGCAGCCCGGGACATCTGAACACCGGGGAGCTGTTTTTT. Encoded protein: CASSPGHLNTGELFF.

The CDR3 region is CASSYGETNEKLFF. CDR3 DNA: TGTGCCAGCAGTTACGGGGAGACTAATGAAAAACTGTTTTTT. The chain employs TRBV6-6 and TRBJ1-4, with D hard to call. Trimming left V 2 bases short and J 2 bases short, with 6 bases between. The CDR3 has 14 amino acids. Germline CDR1 MNHNY, CDR2 SVGAGI (reference sequence).

The chain carries TRBV14 and TRBJ2-3; D is possibly TRBD2 (6 bases). The CDR3 totals 15 residues. Trimming took 5 bases from V and 7 from J, leaving 19 bases between them. Germline V gene data show CDR1 as SGHDN and CDR2 as FVKESK. The CDR3 DNA reads TGTGCCAGCAGCTCCCTCTGGGGGGTACGGCATACGCAGTATTTT. Amino acids: CASSSLWGVRHTQYF.

This clone came up a few times. J is TRBJ2-1 and V is TRBV5-1; D remains unclear. Trimming cost V 0 bases and J 10 bases, with 11 bases left between them. Per the germline V gene, CDR1 is SGHRS and CDR2 is YFSETQ. The CDR3 contains 13 residues. This CDR3 reads CASSLEEFKEQFF. CDR3 in DNA: TGCGCCAGCAGCTTGGAAGAGTTCAAGGAGCAGTTCTTC.

In its sample, this clone was seen once. The chain is built from TRBV7-9 and TRBJ2-2, with D possibly TRBD2 on 6 matching bases. The V gene's germline CDR1 is SEHNR and CDR2 FQNEAQ (reference sequence). CDR3 length: 12 residues. The ends were cut back, 11 bases at V and 6 bases at J, with 13 bases in the middle. CDR3 DNA sequence: TGTGCCTTAAGGCGGGGCGCCGGGGAGCTGTTTTTT. The encoded protein is CALRRGAGELFF.

This clone was seen more than once but under ten times. The chain is built from TRBV7-2 and TRBJ2-5; 8 bases line up with TRBD2. There are 16 residues in the CDR3. The germline V gene encodes CDR1 SGHTA and CDR2 FQGNSA. Trimming removed 1 base from V and 5 bases from J; junction bases left unmatched: 9. CDR3 bases: TGTGCCAGCAGCTTAGGAGATGGACTAGCAGCGGAGACCCAGTACTTC. Its protein product is CASSLGDGLAAETQYF.

The chain has TRBV5-1 and TRBJ2-5, with 11 bases fitting TRBD2. This CDR3 is built from 16 residues. V lost 4 bases to trimming and J lost 5 bases; unmatched junction nucleotides: 10. Germline loops: CDR1 SGHRS, CDR2 YFSETQ. CDR3 sequence: CASSTGLAGPSETQYF. In DNA, the CDR3 is TGCGCCAGCAGCACCGGACTAGCGGGCCCATCCGAGACCCAGTACTTC.

The chain uses TRBV4-1 and TRBJ1-6; D is perhaps TRBD1 (5 bases). Germline values: CDR1 MGHRA, CDR2 YSYEKL. CDR3 length: 15 amino acids. V was shortened by 1 base and J by 13 bases, with 17 bases between the two germline ends. Here the CDR3 DNA reads TGCGCCAGCAGCCAAGCAGGTTCTGCAGGGAATCCCCTCCACTTT. Its translation: CASSQAGSAGNPLHF.

This clone showed up just a few times. The chain is built from TRBV7-9 and TRBJ2-7, with 9 bases identical to TRBD1. The length of the CDR3 is 13 residues. V was clipped by 7 bases and J by 3 bases; unmatched bases: 4. The germline V gene encodes CDR1 SEHNR and CDR2 FQNEAQ (reference sequence). The CDR3 DNA follows: TGTGCCAGCACCCGGGACAGGGTCTACGAGCAGTACTTC. Protein sequence: CASTRDRVYEQYF.

J is TRBJ2-3 and V is TRBV9; 9 bases agree with TRBD2. The germline V gene encodes CDR1 SGDLS and CDR2 YYNGEE. The ends lost 4 bases at V and 2 bases at J; junction bases unmatched: 8. The CDR3 loop spans 16 amino acids. CDR3 protein: CASSSRLAGTTDTQYF. In nucleotides, the CDR3 is TGTGCCAGCAGCTCTAGGCTAGCGGGGACCACAGATACGCAGTATTTT.

V gene TRBV18 combines with J gene TRBJ1-6; 7 positions match TRBD1. Germline assignment: CDR1 KGHSH and CDR2 LQKENI. Trimming took 3 bases from V and 4 from J; bases not matched to a gene: 3. The CDR3 spans 15 residues. The CDR3 DNA reads TGTGCCAGCTCACCGGAGGGGGCTTATAATTCACCCCTCCACTTT. It codes for CASSPEGAYNSPLHF.

CDR3 residues: CASSPSQRAYNEQFF. The DNA for the CDR3 is TGTGCCAGCTCACCAAGCCAGCGTGCTTACAATGAGCAGTTCTTC. The chain has TRBV18 and TRBJ2-1; D ambiguous. The germline V gene has CDR1 KGHSH and CDR2 LQKENI. This CDR3 has 15 amino acids. Deletions cut 2 bases from V and 4 bases from J, with 12 bases between.

The chain joins TRBV11-2 to TRBJ2-1; TRBD2 matches at 10 bases. CDR3 size: 15 residues. From germline, CDR1 is SGHAT and CDR2 FQNNGV. J lost 2 bases, V lost 5 bases, and 3 bases had no gene match. CDR3 sequence (DNA): TGTGCCAGCAGCGCTAGCGGGGGAGCCTACAATGAGCAGTTCTTC. Its translation is CASSASGGAYNEQFF.

This chain joins TRBV7-9 and TRBJ2-1; TRBD2 aligns across 10 bases. Germline V CDR1 and CDR2: SEHNR, FQNEAQ (reference sequence). This CDR3 contains 16 residues. The trim removed 5 bases at V and 5 bases at J, leaving 9 bases unmatched. The CDR3 DNA is TGTGCCAGCAGCCGGCCCCTAGCGGGGGCCAACAATGAGCAGTTCTTC. It translates to CASSRPLAGANNEQFF.

The chain recombines TRBV15 with TRBJ2-3; D call uncertain. V gave up 0 bases and J gave up 1 base, with 11 bases separating them. This CDR3 contains 16 residues. Germline values: CDR1 LNHNV, CDR2 YYDKDF (reference sequence). CDR3 protein: CATSRETDAGTDTQYF. CDR3 bases: TGTGCCACCAGCAGAGAGACGGATGCGGGCACAGATACGCAGTATTTT.

This clone was observed a single time. The rearrangement links TRBV7-6 to TRBJ2-3; possibly TRBD2 for D (6 bases). The CDR3 length is 14 residues. The V end was cut by 3 bases, the J end by 0 bases, with 7 bases between. Germline loops: CDR1 SGHVS, CDR2 FNYEAQ. The CDR3 DNA follows: TGTGCCAGCAGCTTTCGGGAGAGCACAGATACGCAGTATTTT. This codes for CASSFRESTDTQYF.

The chain combines TRBV18 with TRBJ2-1; tentatively, D is TRBD1 (6 bases). Germline assignment: CDR1 KGHSH and CDR2 LQKENI. This CDR3 has 18 residues. The V end was cut by 3 bases, the J end by 2 bases, with 20 bases between. In nucleotides, the CDR3 is TGTGCCAGCTCACCTAAACAGGGAAGGGGCTCTACCTACAATGAGCAGTTCTTC. Amino acid sequence: CASSPKQGRGSTYNEQFF.